This passage covers 21 T cell receptor beta chains from one sample sequenced in a study of neurological immune-mediated disorders. TCRdb ran MiXCR on the 5' RACE reads and lists one entry per CDR3 protein. This table has tens of thousands of distinct CDR3 sequences, more than 5% appearing once. The sample taken for sequencing was CD4+ T cells from blood. The receptors shown here come from a woman aged 40 to 50 in good health.

This clonotype was observed at least ten times. V gene TRBV9 combines with J gene TRBJ2-7; maybe TRBD2 (5 bases). V was cut by 3 bases and J by 3 bases, with 16 bases left in between. CDR1 and CDR2 from the germline V gene are SGDLS and YYNGEE. The CDR3 runs 15 residues. The CDR3 bases are TGTGCCAGCAGCGCAGGTGGCGGAGAGGGCTACGAGCAGTACTTC. Translation: CASSAGGGEGYEQYF.

This clonotype has a count of ten or more. The chain links TRBV10-3 to TRBJ1-5; D remains unclear. The V gene lost 3 bases and the J gene lost 7 bases, with 10 bases spanning the gap. This CDR3 is 13 amino acids long. Germline-derived CDR1 and CDR2 are ENHRY and SYGVKD. The CDR3 DNA is TGTGCCATCAGTGAAGTGGAGGGCCAGCCCCAGCATTTT. Its protein product is CAISEVEGQPQHF.

At least ten counts were recorded for this clonotype. The V call is TRBV5-5, the J call TRBJ2-3, with 7 bases lining up with TRBD1. V gave up 5 bases and J gave up 0 bases; unmatched junction bases: 12. Germline V gene data show CDR1 as SGHKS and CDR2 as YYEKEE (reference sequence). CDR3 length: 17 residues. The CDR3 loop is CASSWRVTGASTDTQYF. Here the CDR3 DNA reads TGTGCCAGCAGTTGGAGAGTTACAGGGGCGAGCACAGATACGCAGTATTTT.

The sample holds many counts of this clonotype. J is TRBJ1-1 and V is TRBV11-2, with D perhaps matching TRBD1 (6 bases). The CDR3 has 14 residues. CDR1 and CDR2 from the germline V gene are SGHAT and FQNNGV. Trimming removed 1 base from V and 4 bases from J, with 10 bases in between. The CDR3 sequence: CASSLAGAPTEAFF. As DNA, the CDR3 is TGTGCCAGCAGCTTAGCGGGGGCTCCCACTGAAGCTTTCTTT.

This clonotype appeared many times. The chain recombines TRBV20-1 with TRBJ2-7; 7 bases line up with TRBD2. V lost 0 bases and J lost 1; bases outside the gene matches: 12. The CDR3 spans 17 residues. Germline V gene data show CDR1 as DFQATT and CDR2 as SNEGSKA (reference sequence). CDR3 DNA: TGCAGTGCTAGAGATTTCTTTAGGCTAGCGGCTTCCTACGAGCAGTACTTC. Residues: CSARDFFRLAASYEQYF.

This clonotype came up many times. This chain joins TRBV6-2 or TRBV6-3 and TRBJ2-3; 16 bases are shared with TRBD2. The CDR3 sequence is 16 residues long. Germline CDR1 and CDR2: MNHEY and SVGEGT. Losses at the gene ends were 2 bases for V and 8 bases for J; bases not matched to a gene: 4. CDR3 amino acids: CASSYEGLAGGITQYF. CDR3 bases: TGTGCCAGCAGTTACGAGGGACTAGCGGGAGGGATTACGCAGTATTTT.

This chain connects TRBV6-5 to TRBJ2-7; D could derive from TRBD1 or TRBD2 (5 bases each). The ends were cut back, 2 bases at V and 2 bases at J, with 13 bases in the middle. Germline V gene sequence: CDR1 MNHEY, CDR2 SVGAGI. The CDR3 is made up of 15 amino acids. CDR3 protein: CASSYGGAVTYEQYF. The DNA for the CDR3 is TGTGCCAGCAGTTACGGGGGAGCGGTAACCTACGAGCAGTACTTC.

The V gene is TRBV10-3, the J gene TRBJ1-2; possible D gene TRBD1, 5 bases. In germline, CDR1 is ENHRY, CDR2 SYGVKD. The ends were cut back, 11 bases at V and 4 bases at J, with 14 bases in the middle. This CDR3 region has 12 residues. The CDR3 DNA reads as TGTGCCGCGGGGGAGGGAGGCTATGGCTACACCTTC. Translation: CAAGEGGYGYTF.

This clonotype has a count of ten or more. This chain links TRBV5-1 with TRBJ2-2; no clear D. The CDR3 spans 14 residues. V shed 4 bases and J shed 6 bases, with 13 bases lying between them. From germline, CDR1 is SGHRS and CDR2 YFSETQ. This chain's CDR3 is CASSRPGDPGELFF. CDR3 nucleotide sequence: TGCGCCAGCAGCCGTCCCGGCGACCCCGGGGAGCTGTTTTTT.

This clonotype was counted ten times or more. The V gene is TRBV5-1, the J gene TRBJ1-5; D perhaps matches TRBD1 (5 bases). The CDR3 contains 16 residues. From germline, CDR1 is SGHRS and CDR2 YFSETQ. The ends were cut back, 5 bases at V and 4 bases at J, with 19 bases in the middle. The CDR3 spells CASRRGGTDLNQPQHF. DNA of the CDR3: TGCGCCAGCAGGCGCGGAGGGACGGATCTTAATCAGCCCCAGCATTTT.

There are many counts of this clonotype. The DNA of the CDR3 is TGTGCCAGCAGCCGCCCGGAGGACAATGAGCAGTTCTTC. Translation: CASSRPEDNEQFF. The rearrangement uses TRBV28 and TRBJ2-1; D possibly corresponds to TRBD2 (5 bases). Trimming cost V 6 bases and J 5 bases, with 11 bases left between them. The CDR3 has 13 residues. The V gene's germline CDR1 is MDHEN and CDR2 SYDVKM. Filled out from reference TRBV28 and TRBJ2-1, the complete variable domain reads DVKVTQSSRYLVKRTGEKVFLECVQDMDHENMFWYRQDPGLGLRLIYFSYDVKMKEKGDIPEGYSVSREKKERFSLILESASTNQTSMYLCASSRPEDNEQFFGPGTRLTVL.

This clonotype was counted ten times or more. This chain links TRBV7-8 with TRBJ2-3; either TRBD1 or TRBD2 may supply D (6 bases each). The V gene's germline CDR1 is SGHVS and CDR2 FQNEAQ. The CDR3 is 18 amino acids. V shed 5 bases and J shed 2 bases, with 23 bases lying between them. The CDR3, as DNA: TGTGCCAGCAGCCAAGGAGGGGACACACACCTACCCACAGATACGCAGTATTTT. It translates to CASSQGGDTHLPTDTQYF.

By share, this clonotype ranks as medium-sized. This chain joins TRBV29-1 and TRBJ2-1, with 10 bases aligning to TRBD2. Trimming cost V 2 bases and J 6 bases; bases outside gene matches: 7. This CDR3 has 15 amino acids. CDR1 is SQVTM and CDR2 is ANQGSEA in the germline V gene. The CDR3 DNA sequence: TGCAGCGTTGAAACTCCTCGACTAGCGGGCAATGAGCAGTTCTTC. Translating it yields CSVETPRLAGNEQFF.

In this sample, this clonotype turned up many times. V gene TRBV20-1 combines with J gene TRBJ1-3; D call uncertain. Trimming shortened V by 6 bases and J by 2 bases, and 11 bases separated the two germline ends. The CDR3 sequence is 13 residues long. Germline CDR1 is DFQATT and CDR2 is SNEGSKA (reference sequence). The CDR3 DNA reads TGCAGTGCCGGACCTATGACTGGAAACACCATATATTTT. Residues: CSAGPMTGNTIYF.

As concerns this clonotype: One end of the junction varies from germline; a read error may be responsible. The chain carries TRBV7-6 and TRBJ1-6; 9 nucleotides match TRBD1. There are 16 residues in the CDR3. CDR1 and CDR2 (germline): SGHVS, FNYEAQ. The CDR3 sequence is CASSGTGTGSGSPLQF. In DNA form, the CDR3 reads TGTGCCAGCAGTGGGACAGGGACGGGTTCGGGTTCACCCCTCCAATTT. The full variable domain, with the rest looked up from reference TRBV7-6 and TRBJ1-6, is GAGVSQSPRYKVTKRGQDVALRCDPISGHVSLYWYRQALGQGPEFLTYFNYEAQQDKSGLPNDRFSAERPEGSISTLTIQRTEQRDSAMYRCASSGTGTGSGSPLQFGNGTRLTVT.

This clonotype was counted ten times or more. The chain has TRBV7-2 and TRBJ1-5; D gene unclear. Germline V gene sequence: CDR1 SGHTA, CDR2 FQGNSA. CDR3 size: 16 residues. V shed 5 bases and J shed 1 base, with 15 bases lying between them. CDR3 nucleotide sequence: TGTGCCAGCAGCCTACGTGGGCCGGGAAGCAATCAGCCCCAGCATTTT. Its protein is CASSLRGPGSNQPQHF. Supplemented by reference TRBV7-2 and TRBJ1-5, the full variable domain reads GAGVSQSPSNKVTEKGKDVELRCDPISGHTALYWYRQSLGQGLEFLIYFQGNSAPDKSGLPSDRFSAERTGGSVSTLTIQRTQQEDSAVYLCASSLRGPGSNQPQHFGDGTRLSIL.

This clonotype occurred many times. The chain joins TRBV3-1 to TRBJ2-1; 8 bases map to TRBD1. Looked up from germline, CDR1 is LGHDT and CDR2 is YNNKEL (reference sequence). The CDR3 is made up of 15 amino acids. V gave up 6 bases and J gave up 0 bases; unmatched junction bases: 4. CDR3 bases: TGTGCCAGCAGTCGACAGGGGAGCTCCTACAATGAGCAGTTCTTC. Encoded protein: CASSRQGSSYNEQFF.

This clonotype appeared many times. The chain recombines TRBV5-1 with TRBJ2-2, with D uncertain. The germline V gene has CDR1 SGHRS and CDR2 YFSETQ. The CDR3 is 12 amino acids. Trimming removed 2 bases from V and 5 bases from J, with 4 bases in between. The CDR3 loop reads CASSLLTGELFF. In DNA, the CDR3 is TGCGCCAGCAGCTTATTGACCGGGGAGCTGTTTTTT.

This clonotype was picked up many times. This sequence joins TRBV3-1 and TRBJ2-3; D is undetermined. Trimming cost V 0 bases and J 4 bases, with 14 bases left between them. This CDR3 is 16 amino acids long. CDR1 and CDR2 (germline): LGHDT, YNNKEL (reference sequence). CDR3 residues: CASSQEPVLGADTQYF. CDR3 in DNA: TGTGCCAGCAGCCAAGAGCCGGTTTTGGGTGCAGATACGCAGTATTTT.

This clonotype was seen many times. This sequence joins TRBV3-1 and TRBJ1-1; 7 nucleotides agree with TRBD1. Germline CDR1 is LGHDT and CDR2 is YNNKEL (reference sequence). The CDR3 contains 15 residues. With 4 bases clipped from V and 6 bases from J, the junction kept 11 bases outside the gene matches. The CDR3 region has the DNA TGTGCCAGCAGCCCCTTTAAGGGGGCTAAGCCTGAAGCTTTCTTT. Protein: CASSPFKGAKPEAFF.

This clonotype has ten or more counts. DNA for the CDR3: TGCGCCAGCAGCTTGGTAGACAGGGGGTACCAAGAGACCCAGTACTTC. Amino acid sequence: CASSLVDRGYQETQYF. The J gene is TRBJ2-5, the V gene TRBV5-1; 9 bases are shared with TRBD1. Trimming cost V 0 bases and J 0 bases; bases outside gene matches: 3. This CDR3 is built from 16 residues. Germline assignment: CDR1 SGHRS and CDR2 YFSETQ.